This T cell receptor beta chain was profiled in a study of T cell responses to AZD1222 COVID-19 vaccine. Remarks on this clone: Its antigen is undetermined.

TCRdb's copy holds only in-frame clones and misses some; the assay was immunoSEQ multiplex PCR. The sample records around 80,000 clones, 75% to 95% being singletons. The V and J ends lost 5 bases and 4 bases respectively, with 18 bases between them. This CDR3 contains 16 residues. Germline CDR1 is LNHDA and CDR2 is SQIVND (reference sequence). Study observations and caveats: Researchers report vaccine-associated CD4 TCRs spanning spike, with dominance at 160-218 and 743-854. Spike-specific TCR breadth and depth rose after two AZD1222 doses. Only six or seven AZD1222 recipients tested seropositive at baseline. Reportedly, close to half of spike-specific TCRs are directed against unmutated variant regions.

The chain has TRBV19 and TRBJ2-1; perhaps TRBD2 as D (7 bases). The TCR comes from an adult who received the AZD1222 COVID-19 vaccine. The material was peripheral blood, obtained 28 days after the second AZD1222 dose. In DNA, the CDR3 is TGTGCCAGTAGTGCTCTGCGGGGAGGGGGTTACAATGAGCAGTTCTTC. It yields the protein CASSALRGGGYNEQFF. The entire variable domain, with the rest obtained from reference TRBV19 and TRBJ2-1, is as follows: DGGITQSPKYLFRKEGQNVTLSCEQNLNHDAMYWYRQDPGQGLRLIYYSQIVNDFQKGDIAEGYSVSREKKESFPLTVTSAQKNPTAFYLCASSALRGGGYNEQFFGPGTRLTVL.